This T cell receptor beta chain was profiled in a study of beta chain features in type 1 diabetes. Sequenced material consisted of expressed TCRB transcripts (all of the isolated RNA was reverse transcribed). Sequenced by immunoSEQ multiplex PCR; TCRdb stores in-frame clones only, minus some. This table has hundreds of thousands of clones, roughly 12% appearing once. V gave up 4 bases and J gave up 5 bases; unmatched junction bases: 9. This CDR3 is built from 15 residues. Germline V gene lookup returns CDR1 SGDLS and CDR2 YYNGEE. The sample comprised naive CD4+ T cells from blood. The chain couples TRBV9 to TRBJ1-5; TRBD1 agrees at 7 bases. This TCR came from a young man in good health. The DNA for the CDR3 is TGTGCCAGCAGCCCAACAGGGGTTCGATATCAGCCCCAGCATTTT. This sequence encodes CASSPTGVRYQPQHF.